This entry is about one T cell receptor beta chain. The entry originates in a study of OX40 agonist ivuxolimab in advanced cancers. The repertoire was sequenced with immunoSEQ multiplex PCR; TCRdb's copy has only in-frame clones and lacks some. The sample lists some 80,000 clones, 85% occurring once. V was trimmed by 4 bases and J by 5 bases, leaving 21 bases between them. Germline V CDR1 and CDR2: SGDLS, YYNGEE. The CDR3 is 16 amino acids. The material was CD4+ or CD8+ T cells sorted from blood, obtained in a trial of the OX40 agonist ivuxolimab. This TCR derives from an adult with an advanced solid tumor such as melanoma, head and neck, liver or kidney cancer. The chain recombines TRBV9 with TRBJ2-5, with D perhaps assigned TRBD1 or TRBD2 (6 bases each). The CDR3 loop is CASSSREGGGEETQYF. DNA of the CDR3: TGTGCCAGCAGCTCTAGAGAGGGGGGCGGTGAGGAGACCCAGTACTTC.